This T cell receptor beta chain was identified in a study of spatial heterogeneity in lung cancer. Overall study: More than eight raw reads, on average, carried each unique TCR and UMI combination.

Time point described: sample taken at primary tumor resection. In TCRdb, the 5' RACE reads were re-called with MiXCR into one record per CDR3 protein. The table records roughly 10,000 distinct CDR3 sequences, around 12% of them present only once. The sample holds many counts of this clonotype. Its specificity is unknown. This beta chain slipped into a library made for alpha chains as a stray read, so its size is not meaningful. Study outcomes and limitations: Within tumors, counts of expanded alpha and beta TCRs tracked tumor mutation counts.

The starting material was lung tumor tissue, obtained at surgery. The clonotype was recovered from a male donor with early-stage non-small cell lung cancer.

The CDR3 nucleotides read TGCAGTGCTAGCTGGGCGGATACGCAGTATTTT. Its translation: CSASWADTQYF. The chain joins TRBV20-1 to TRBJ2-3; D gene uncertain. Deletions cut 3 bases from V and 6 bases from J, with 7 bases between. The CDR3 runs to 11 residues. Germline loops: CDR1 DFQATT, CDR2 SNEGSKA (reference sequence).